Listed here is a single TCR beta chain. Its antigen remains unknown. At one end, the junction sequence differs from germline, possibly due to a read error. Germline CDR1 SGHRS, CDR2 YFSETQ. The CDR3 spans 13 residues. Unique molecular identifiers were built into the TCRbeta library. TCRdb re-analysed the PCR reads in MiXCR, keeping a single row per CDR3 protein. The data hold around 960,000 distinct CDR3 sequences, with roughly 31% observed a single time. These data come from a study of T-cell reconstitution after alpha-beta-depleted transplantation in children. Overall study findings and caveats: From newly produced T cells came most of the T-cell counts and diversity one year after transplant. At around two months after transplant, the alpha-beta T cells were reportedly derived from several hundred expanded clones that came from non-depleted graft cells.

The sequencing here drew on PBMCs, mostly from graft donor cells, taken 360 days after TCRalphabeta/CD19-depleted stem cell transplant. The rearrangement links TRBV5-1 to TRBJ2-2; D gene uncertain. The source of this sequence is a boy less than two years old who had a stem cell transplant for SCID, so the T cells may come from the graft donor. CDR3 nucleotides: TGCGCCAGCAGCGGTGAGAACACCTGGGAGCTGTTTTTT. Its translation is CASSGENTWELFF.